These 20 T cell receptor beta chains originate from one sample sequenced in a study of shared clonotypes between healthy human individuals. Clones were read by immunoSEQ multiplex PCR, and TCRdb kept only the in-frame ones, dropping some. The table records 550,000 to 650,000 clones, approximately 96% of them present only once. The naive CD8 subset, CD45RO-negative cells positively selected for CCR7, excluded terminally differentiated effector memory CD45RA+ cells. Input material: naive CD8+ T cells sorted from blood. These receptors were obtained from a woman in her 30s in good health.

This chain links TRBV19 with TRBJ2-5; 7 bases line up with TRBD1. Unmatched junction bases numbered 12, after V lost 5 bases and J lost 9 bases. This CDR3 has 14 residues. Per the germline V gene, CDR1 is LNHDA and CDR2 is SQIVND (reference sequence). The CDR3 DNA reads TGTGCCAGTAGTCCTTACAGGGGCCTTTCGTCCCAGTACTTC. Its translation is CASSPYRGLSSQYF.

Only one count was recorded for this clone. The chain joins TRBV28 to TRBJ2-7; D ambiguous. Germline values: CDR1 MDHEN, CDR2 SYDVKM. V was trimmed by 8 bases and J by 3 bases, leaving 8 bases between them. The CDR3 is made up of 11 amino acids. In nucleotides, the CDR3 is TGTGCCAGCCAAAGGGACTACGAGCAGTACTTC. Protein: CASQRDYEQYF.

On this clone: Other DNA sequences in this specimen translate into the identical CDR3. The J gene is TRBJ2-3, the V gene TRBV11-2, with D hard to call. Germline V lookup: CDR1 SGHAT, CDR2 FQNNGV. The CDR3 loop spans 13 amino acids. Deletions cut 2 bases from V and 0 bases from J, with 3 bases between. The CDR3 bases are TGTGCCAGCAGCTTATTGAGCACAGATACGCAGTATTTT. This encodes CASSLLSTDTQYF.

The CDR3 protein is CASSHRLAGGPDTGELFF. CDR3 nucleotide sequence: TGCGCCAGCAGCCACAGACTAGCGGGAGGGCCCGACACCGGGGAGCTGTTTTTT. This rearrangement joins TRBV4-1 to TRBJ2-2, with 14 nucleotides matching TRBD2. V lost 3 bases, J lost 3 bases, and 6 bases stayed unmatched. This CDR3 has 18 residues. CDR1 and CDR2 from the germline V gene are MGHRA and YSYEKL.

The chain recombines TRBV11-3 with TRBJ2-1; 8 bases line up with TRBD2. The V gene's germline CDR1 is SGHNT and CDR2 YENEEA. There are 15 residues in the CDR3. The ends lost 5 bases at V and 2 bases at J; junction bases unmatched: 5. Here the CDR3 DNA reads TGTGCCAGCAGCCTACTAGCGGCTGCCTACAATGAGCAGTTCTTC. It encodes CASSLLAAAYNEQFF.

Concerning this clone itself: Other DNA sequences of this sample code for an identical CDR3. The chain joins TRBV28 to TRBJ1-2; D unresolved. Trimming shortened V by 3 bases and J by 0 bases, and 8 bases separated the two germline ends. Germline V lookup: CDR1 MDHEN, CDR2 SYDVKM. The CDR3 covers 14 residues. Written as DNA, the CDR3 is TGTGCCAGCAGTTTTGAAGGTGCTAACTATGGCTACACCTTC. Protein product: CASSFEGANYGYTF.

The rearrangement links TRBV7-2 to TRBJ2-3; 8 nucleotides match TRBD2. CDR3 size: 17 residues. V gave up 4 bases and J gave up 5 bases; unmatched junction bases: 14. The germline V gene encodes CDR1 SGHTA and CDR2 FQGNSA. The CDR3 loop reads CASSSLGLAIGGDTQYF. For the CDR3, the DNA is TGTGCCAGCAGCTCCCTCGGACTAGCTATCGGGGGAGATACGCAGTATTTT.

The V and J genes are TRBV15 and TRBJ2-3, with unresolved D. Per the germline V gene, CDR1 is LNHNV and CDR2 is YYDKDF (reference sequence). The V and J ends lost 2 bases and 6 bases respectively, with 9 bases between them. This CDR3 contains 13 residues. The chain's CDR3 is CATSRRLLDTQYF. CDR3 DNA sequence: TGTGCCACCAGCAGACGACTGCTTGATACGCAGTATTTT.

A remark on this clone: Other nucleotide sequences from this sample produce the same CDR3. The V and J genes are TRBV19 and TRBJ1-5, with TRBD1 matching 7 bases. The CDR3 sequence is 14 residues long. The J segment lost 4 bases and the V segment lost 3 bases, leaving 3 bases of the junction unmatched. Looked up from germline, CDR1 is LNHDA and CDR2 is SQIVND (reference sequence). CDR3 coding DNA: TGTGCCAGTAGTATTAGGGACAGAAATCAGCCCCAGCATTTT. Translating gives CASSIRDRNQPQHF.

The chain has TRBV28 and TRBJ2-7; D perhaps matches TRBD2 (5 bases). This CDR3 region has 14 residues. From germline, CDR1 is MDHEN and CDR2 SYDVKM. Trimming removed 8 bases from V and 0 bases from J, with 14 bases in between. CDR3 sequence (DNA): TGTGCCAGCCTTCCTAGCACCCACTCCTACGAGCAGTACTTC. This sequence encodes CASLPSTHSYEQYF.

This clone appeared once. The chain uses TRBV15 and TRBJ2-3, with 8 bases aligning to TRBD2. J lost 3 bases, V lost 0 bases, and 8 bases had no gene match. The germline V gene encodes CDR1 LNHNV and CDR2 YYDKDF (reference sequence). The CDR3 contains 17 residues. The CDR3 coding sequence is TGTGCCACCAGCAGAGACCCATTAGCGGGATTGACAGATACGCAGTATTTT. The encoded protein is CATSRDPLAGLTDTQYF.

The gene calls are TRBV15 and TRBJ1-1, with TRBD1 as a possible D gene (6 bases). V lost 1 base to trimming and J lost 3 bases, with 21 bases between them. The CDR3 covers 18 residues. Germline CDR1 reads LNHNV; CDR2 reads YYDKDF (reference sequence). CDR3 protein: CATSRAPYRGWGDTEAFF. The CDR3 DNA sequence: TGTGCCACCAGCAGAGCCCCGTATAGGGGGTGGGGGGACACTGAAGCTTTCTTT. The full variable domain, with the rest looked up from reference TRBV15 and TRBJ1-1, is DAMVIQNPRYQVTQFGKPVTLSCSQTLNHNVMYWYQQKSSQAPKLLFHYYDKDFNNEADTPDNFQSRRPNTSFCFLDIRSPGLGDTAMYLCATSRAPYRGWGDTEAFFGQGTRLTVV.

CDR3 protein: CATGRDREHPALSYNEQFF. The CDR3 nucleotides read TGTGCCACCGGCCGGGACAGGGAACACCCTGCCCTTTCCTACAATGAGCAGTTCTTC. V is TRBV21-1 and J is TRBJ2-1; the table calls TRBD1, which could not be checked here. TRBV21-1 is given as a pseudogene. This CDR3 has 19 residues.

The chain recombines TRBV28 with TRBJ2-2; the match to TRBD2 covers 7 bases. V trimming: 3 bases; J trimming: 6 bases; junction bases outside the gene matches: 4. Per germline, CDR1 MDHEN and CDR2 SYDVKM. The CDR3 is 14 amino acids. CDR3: CASSFMGGPGELFF. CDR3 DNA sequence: TGTGCCAGCAGTTTTATGGGAGGGCCCGGGGAGCTGTTTTTT.

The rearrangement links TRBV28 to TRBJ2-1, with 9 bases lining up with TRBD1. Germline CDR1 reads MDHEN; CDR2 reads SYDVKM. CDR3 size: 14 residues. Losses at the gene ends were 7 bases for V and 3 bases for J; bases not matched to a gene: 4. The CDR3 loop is CASIMTGGYNEQFF. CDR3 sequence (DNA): TGTGCCAGCATTATGACAGGGGGCTACAATGAGCAGTTCTTC.

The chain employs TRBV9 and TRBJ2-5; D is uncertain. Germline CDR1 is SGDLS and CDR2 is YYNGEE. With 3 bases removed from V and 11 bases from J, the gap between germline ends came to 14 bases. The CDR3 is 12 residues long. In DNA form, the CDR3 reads TGTGCCAGCAGCGGGACCGGTGGTGAGCAGTACTTC. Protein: CASSGTGGEQYF.

DNA of the CDR3: TGTGCCAGCAACTCGGGTACTAGCTACGAGCAGTACTTC. Translating gives CASNSGTSYEQYF. The chain uses TRBV2 and TRBJ2-7; TRBD2 might be the D (5 bases). The V gene's germline CDR1 is SNHLY and CDR2 FYNNEI. Trimming cost V 7 bases and J 3 bases, with 13 bases left between them. The CDR3 loop spans 13 amino acids.

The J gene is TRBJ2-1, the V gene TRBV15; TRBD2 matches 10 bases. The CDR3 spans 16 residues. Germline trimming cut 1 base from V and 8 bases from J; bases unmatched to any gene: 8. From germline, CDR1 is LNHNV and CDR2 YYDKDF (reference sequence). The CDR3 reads CATSRGKGTSEDEQFF. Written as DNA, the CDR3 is TGTGCCACCAGCAGAGGTAAGGGGACTAGCGAAGATGAGCAGTTCTTC.

This CDR3 reads CASSLFPSLSGELFF. The CDR3 nucleotides read TGTGCCAGCAGTTTATTCCCTAGTCTTAGCGGGGAGCTGTTTTTT. The rearrangement links TRBV27 to TRBJ2-2; the D is unclear. Trimming cost V 1 base and J 7 bases, with 13 bases left between them. The CDR3 length is 15 residues. Looked up from germline, CDR1 is MNHEY and CDR2 is SMNVEV (reference sequence).

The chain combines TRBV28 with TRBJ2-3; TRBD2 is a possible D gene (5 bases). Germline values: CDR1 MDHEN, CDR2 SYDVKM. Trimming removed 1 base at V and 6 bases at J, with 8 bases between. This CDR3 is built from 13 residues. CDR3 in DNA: TGTGCCAGCAGTTTATTTAGAGGGGATACGCAGTATTTT. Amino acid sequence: CASSLFRGDTQYF.